Sequencing of this T cell receptor (beta chain) was carried out in a study of T cells in Graves' hyperthyroidism and ophthalmopathy. The source material, RNA transcripts, was used to amplify TCR beta CDR3 regions. HTBI primers drove first-round RT-PCR of the TCR CDR3. Each CDR3 protein is one row after TCRdb ran MiXCR on the multiplex PCR reads. The table has 500,000 to 750,000 distinct CDR3 sequences, approximately 15% seen once. For the diagnoses, clinical symptoms, serum thyroxine and TRAb, thyroid ultrasound and orbital computed tomography were used. Study-level findings and limits: The majority of expanded thyroid clonotypes above 0.001 also appeared in blood.

From germline, CDR1 is LGHNA and CDR2 YNFKEQ. This CDR3 is built from 15 residues. In regard to this clonotype: Its target is unknown. This may stem from a read error, because a much larger clone lies one nucleotide away.

The TCR originated in a woman aged 18-29 years with Graves' ophthalmopathy. V is TRBV4-2 and J is TRBJ2-1; 8 bases line up with TRBD1. Sequences were obtained from blood. CDR3 DNA: TGTGCCAGCAGGGAACGGGACAGGTTCTACAGTGAGCAGTTCTTC. As protein: CASRERDRFYSEQFF.